What follows are 8 T cell receptor beta chains derived from one specimen sequenced in a study of PD-1 blockade in classical Hodgkin lymphoma (TCRdb year 2020). The library was produced with the immunoSEQ multiplex PCR assay. TCRdb mirrors the immuneACCESS table, restricted to in-frame sequences. Some clones are absent from its copies; in checked studies, under half trace to an unresolved V gene, and the reason for the others is unknown. The sample records some 100,000 clones, around nine tenths of which are singletons. The ten largest clones represent over 2.5% of the sample. In the paper's terms, the time point label means: cycle 1 day 1 (C1D1), immediately before nivolumab initiation. Every trial patient had relapsed following autologous stem cell transplantation, and prior brentuximab vedotin exposure was what differed among cohorts A, B and C. Sequenced material: peripheral blood mononuclear cells (PBMCs), taken at baseline. The origin of the receptors is a human donor with classical Hodgkin lymphoma.

Here the CDR3 reads CAWSQALPRAGGELFF. CDR3 coding DNA: TGTGCCTGGAGTCAGGCTCTGCCCAGGGCAGGCGGGGAGCTGTTTTTT. The V gene is TRBV30, the J gene TRBJ2-2, with D perhaps matching TRBD1 (5 bases). V was clipped by 2 bases and J by 7 bases, with 20 bases between them. Germline assignment: CDR1 GTSNPN and CDR2 SVGIG (reference sequence). The CDR3 covers 16 residues.

The chain is built from TRBV28 and TRBJ2-1, with 7 positions matching TRBD1. With V trimmed by 1 base and J by 15 bases, 12 bases remained unmatched. Germline V lookup: CDR1 MDHEN, CDR2 SYDVKM. This CDR3 spans 14 amino acids. As DNA, the CDR3 is TGTGCCAGCAGTTTATTCGCCTCTACAGGGGTGCCGTTCTTC. Amino acids: CASSLFASTGVPFF. Using reference TRBV28 and TRBJ2-1 for the parts outside the CDR3, the full variable domain is DVKVTQSSRYLVKRTGEKVFLECVQDMDHENMFWYRQDPGLGLRLIYFSYDVKMKEKGDIPEGYSVSREKKERFSLILESASTNQTSMYLCASSLFASTGVPFFGPGTRLTVL.

This chain connects TRBV5-1 to TRBJ2-3, with D hard to call. V was shortened by 0 bases and J by 0 bases, with 11 bases between the two germline ends. The CDR3 loop spans 16 amino acids. Germline V CDR1 and CDR2: SGHRS, YFSETQ. In DNA form, the CDR3 reads TGCGCCAGCAGCTTGGACACGGAGCTCAGCACAGATACGCAGTATTTT. It codes for CASSLDTELSTDTQYF.

V and J are TRBV30 and TRBJ1-6; D gene ambiguous. Trimming pared 4 bases from V and 6 bases from J, leaving 10 bases between. This CDR3 spans 13 amino acids. The germline V gene encodes CDR1 GTSNPN and CDR2 SVGIG (reference sequence). DNA of the CDR3: TGTGCCTGGACAGGAGGCCTTAATTCACCCCTCCACTTT. It encodes CAWTGGLNSPLHF.

Here the CDR3 DNA reads TGCGCCAGCAGCTTGGGAGGAAATACCTACGAGCAGTACTTC. Translated: CASSLGGNTYEQYF. The chain couples TRBV5-1 to TRBJ2-7; D is unclear. Trimming took off 0 bases at V and 2 bases at J, with 9 bases between the two ends. This CDR3 has 14 amino acids. The V gene's germline CDR1 is SGHRS and CDR2 YFSETQ.

This chain connects TRBV5-4 to TRBJ2-1; D might be TRBD2 (7 bases). The ends were cut back, 4 bases at V and 7 bases at J, with 21 bases in the middle. This CDR3 region has 16 residues. Germline assignment: CDR1 SGHNT and CDR2 YYREEE (reference sequence). In nucleotides, the CDR3 is TGTGCCAGCAGCCCGGGGGCGGGAGAGATGGGAAATGAGCAGTTCTTC. This encodes CASSPGAGEMGNEQFF.

V and J are TRBV18 and TRBJ2-7; D not certain. Trimming took off 2 bases at V and 0 bases at J, with 2 bases between the two ends. Germline V lookup: CDR1 KGHSH, CDR2 LQKENI. This CDR3 has 12 residues. CDR3 residues: CASSPSSYEQYF. The CDR3 DNA reads as TGTGCCAGCTCACCAAGCTCCTACGAGCAGTACTTC. The entire variable domain, with the rest obtained from reference TRBV18 and TRBJ2-7, is as follows: NAGVMQNPRHLVRRRGQEARLRCSPMKGHSHVYWYRQLPEEGLKFMVYLQKENIIDESGMPKERFSAEFPKEGPSILRIQQVVRGDSAAYFCASSPSSYEQYFGPGTRLTVT.

The chain recombines TRBV27 with TRBJ2-1; D call uncertain. Per germline, CDR1 MNHEY and CDR2 SMNVEV (reference sequence). CDR3 size: 12 residues. Between the trimmed V and J ends, which lost 6 bases and 6 bases, there was a span of 9 bases. CDR3 nucleotides: TGTGCCAGCAGCGCGTGGGGCAATGAGCAGTTCTTC. Amino acid sequence: CASSAWGNEQFF.